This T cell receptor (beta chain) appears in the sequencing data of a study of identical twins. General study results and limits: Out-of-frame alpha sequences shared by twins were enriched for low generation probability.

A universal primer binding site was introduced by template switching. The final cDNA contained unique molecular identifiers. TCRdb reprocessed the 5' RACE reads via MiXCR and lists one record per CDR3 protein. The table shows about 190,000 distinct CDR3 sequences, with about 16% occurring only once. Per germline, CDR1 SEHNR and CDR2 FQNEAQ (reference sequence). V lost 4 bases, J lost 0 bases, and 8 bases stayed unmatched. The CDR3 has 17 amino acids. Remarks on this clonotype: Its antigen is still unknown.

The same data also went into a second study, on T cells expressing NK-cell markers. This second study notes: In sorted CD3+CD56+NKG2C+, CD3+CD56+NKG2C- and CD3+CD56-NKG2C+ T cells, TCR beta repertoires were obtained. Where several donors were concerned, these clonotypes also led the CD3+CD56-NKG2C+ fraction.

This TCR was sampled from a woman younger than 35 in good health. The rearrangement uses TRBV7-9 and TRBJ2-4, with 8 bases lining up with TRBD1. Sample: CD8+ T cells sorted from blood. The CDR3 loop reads CASSSTGAPIAKNIQYF. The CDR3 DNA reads TGTGCCAGCAGCTCGACAGGGGCCCCGATAGCCAAAAACATTCAGTACTTC. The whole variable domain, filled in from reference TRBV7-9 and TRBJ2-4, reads DTGVSQNPRHKITKRGQNVTFRCDPISEHNRLYWYRQTLGQGPEFLTYFQNEAQLEKSRLLSDRFSAERPKGSFSTLEIQRTEQGDSAMYLCASSSTGAPIAKNIQYFGAGTRLSVL.